The 10 T cell receptor beta chains below were found in one sample sequenced in a study of T cells after yellow fever vaccination (dated by TCRdb to the late 2010s). Explained via the paper, the treatment or condition label denotes: live attenuated yellow fever vaccine strain. The library was made by 5' RACE. TCRdb names Illumina NovaSeq 6000 as the instrument used. Using fastp at Q25 and MiXCR, TCRdb reprocessed the public reads and kept productive beta chains. Rows are combined by CDR3 protein, so each entry shows the most common genes and DNA. The sample records about 340,000 distinct CDR3 sequences, approximately 4% of which are singletons. About 24% of the sample goes to the ten largest clones. The material was PBMCs, obtained 5 days after the yellow fever booster vaccination. Receptor source: a man aged 18-30 years who received the YFV17D yellow fever vaccine.

This clonotype showed up many times. The V gene is TRBV20-1, the J gene TRBJ2-2; D is undetermined. Trimming stripped 0 bases from V and 7 bases from J, with 3 bases between. CDR3 length: 11 amino acids. Germline CDR1 and CDR2: DFQATT and SNEGSKA (reference sequence). The CDR3 sequence is CSARDLGELFF. The DNA of the CDR3 is TGCAGTGCTAGAGATCTCGGGGAGCTGTTTTTT.

This clonotype was detected many times. The chain is built from TRBV5-6 and TRBJ2-5; D remains unclear. CDR1 is SGHDT, CDR2 YYEEEE, per germline. The CDR3 sequence is 13 residues long. V lost 0 bases, J lost 4 bases, and 7 bases lay in between. For the CDR3, the DNA is TGTGCCAGCAGCTTGGCCTGGGGAGAGACCCAGTACTTC. Protein product: CASSLAWGETQYF.

This clonotype came up many times. This sequence joins TRBV5-5 and TRBJ2-6; 9 bases align to TRBD1. Trimming took 6 bases from V and 0 from J; bases not matched to a gene: 7. Germline V gene sequence: CDR1 SGHKS, CDR2 YYEKEE (reference sequence). The CDR3 is made up of 17 amino acids. Here the CDR3 reads CASTRDRDYSGANVLTF. Here the CDR3 DNA reads TGTGCCAGCACCAGGGACAGGGACTACTCTGGGGCCAACGTCCTGACTTTC.

This clonotype was counted between two and nine times. This rearrangement joins TRBV7-9 to TRBJ2-7, with D possibly being TRBD2 (6 bases). With 8 bases removed from V and 3 bases from J, the gap between germline ends came to 11 bases. Germline-derived CDR1 and CDR2 are SEHNR and FQNEAQ (reference sequence). This CDR3 spans 12 amino acids. CDR3 region: CASEAGSYEQYF. CDR3 bases: TGTGCCAGCGAAGCGGGCAGCTACGAGCAGTACTTC.

The table lists this clonotype with many counts. The chain is built from TRBV6-5 and TRBJ2-7, with a possible D match to TRBD2 (6 bases). With 5 bases removed from V and 2 bases from J, the gap between germline ends came to 13 bases. Germline loops: CDR1 MNHEY, CDR2 SVGAGI. CDR3 size: 14 residues. CDR3 sequence reads: CASSQGLGAYEQYV. The CDR3 bases are TGTGCCAGCAGTCAGGGACTGGGAGCCTACGAGCAGTACGTC.

The chain couples TRBV5-1 to TRBJ1-3; tentatively, D is TRBD1 (5 bases). The CDR3 consists of 17 residues. The ends were cut back, 0 bases at V and 1 base at J, with 14 bases in the middle. Germline CDR1 and CDR2: SGHRS and YFSETQ. CDR3 bases: TGCGCCAGCAGCTTGGAAGGGGTGCGCCGGTCTGGAAACACCATATATTTT. The encoded protein is CASSLEGVRRSGNTIYF.

J is TRBJ1-2 and V is TRBV7-9; D is perhaps TRBD1 (6 bases). Germline values: CDR1 SEHNR, CDR2 FQNEAQ (reference sequence). Trimming removed 4 bases from V and 3 bases from J, with 15 bases in between. This CDR3 is built from 15 residues. The CDR3 is CASSWGNRDHYGYTF. The CDR3 nucleotides read TGTGCCAGCAGCTGGGGGAACAGGGACCACTATGGCTACACCTTC.

This clonotype was seen ten or more times. J is TRBJ2-1 and V is TRBV10-2; TRBD2 matches at 8 bases. Germline V gene data show CDR1 as WSHSY and CDR2 as SAAADI. V lost 8 bases, J lost 4 bases, and 1 base stayed unmatched. This CDR3 region has 12 residues. The CDR3 nucleotides read TGCGCCAGCCGACTAGCGTACAATGAGCAGTTCTTC. It codes for CASRLAYNEQFF.

A few counts support this clonotype. The chain is built from TRBV7-3 and TRBJ2-3; 9 nucleotides line up with TRBD2. The trim removed 5 bases at V and 1 base at J, leaving 4 bases unmatched. The CDR3 loop spans 15 amino acids. Germline lookup yields CDR1 SGHTA and CDR2 FQGTGA. For the CDR3, the DNA is TGTGCCAGCAGCCCTAGCGGGACTCGCACAGATACGCAGTATTTT. Amino acid sequence: CASSPSGTRTDTQYF.

V gene TRBV6-5 combines with J gene TRBJ2-5; 9 bases fit TRBD2. Germline trimming cut 0 bases from V and 0 bases from J; bases unmatched to any gene: 5. The germline V gene has CDR1 MNHEY and CDR2 SVGAGI. The CDR3 totals 17 residues. The CDR3 DNA follows: TGTGCCAGCAGTTACTCCGGACTAGCGATGTACCAAGAGACCCAGTACTTC. It encodes CASSYSGLAMYQETQYF.